What follows is one TCR beta chain and its context. Its antigen is currently unknown. Germline V gene data show CDR1 as MNHEY and CDR2 as SVGAGI. CDR3 length: 13 residues. V was cut by 6 bases and J by 1 base, with 9 bases left in between. Measured with immunoSEQ multiplex PCR; TCRdb has only the in-frame clones, and not every one. The sample contains about 130,000 clones, more than 80% of which appear only once. The entry originates in a study of graft-versus-host responses after intestinal transplantation. On the study more broadly: Multivisceral, liver-intestinal, or isolated intestinal transplants were performed in recipients. Each patient got anti-thymocyte globulin induction, then tacrolimus and steroids for three to four years. Study observations and caveats: Those patients showing graft-donor T cell macrochimerism displayed high graft-versus-host to host-versus-graft clonal ratios in allografts. In recipient marrow, GvH clones were found, and some appeared first in ileum or blood.

The chain joins TRBV6-5 to TRBJ1-2; no definite D call. The sequences come from unstimulated CD4+ T cells sorted from spleen or lymph node cells, collected before intestinal transplant. This receptor was taken from a human donor who received an intestinal transplant. CDR3 sequence: CASSYLRNYGYTF. The DNA of the CDR3 is TGTGCCAGCAGCTACCTCCGTAACTATGGCTACACCTTC.